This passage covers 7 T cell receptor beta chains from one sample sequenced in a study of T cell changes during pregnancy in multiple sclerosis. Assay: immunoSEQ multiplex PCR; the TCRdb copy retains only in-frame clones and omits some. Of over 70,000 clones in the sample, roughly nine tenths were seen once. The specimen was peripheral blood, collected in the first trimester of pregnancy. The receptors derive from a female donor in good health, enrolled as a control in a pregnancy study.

CDR3 protein: CASSASGGLAGTDTQYF. The CDR3 DNA follows: TGTGCCAGCAGCGCCTCCGGCGGGCTAGCGGGAACGGATACGCAGTATTTT. This chain uses TRBV7-9 with TRBJ2-3; 9 nucleotides match TRBD2. The CDR3 loop spans 17 amino acids. J gave up 6 bases and V 5 bases, and 15 bases lay outside the gene matches. The germline V gene has CDR1 SEHNR and CDR2 FQNEAQ (reference sequence).

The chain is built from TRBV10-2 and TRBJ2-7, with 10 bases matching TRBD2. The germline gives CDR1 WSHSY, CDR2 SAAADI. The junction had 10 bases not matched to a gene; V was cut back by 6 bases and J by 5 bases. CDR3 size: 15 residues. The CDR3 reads CASRASLAGDNEQYF. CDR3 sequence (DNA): TGCGCCAGCAGGGCCAGTCTAGCGGGGGACAACGAGCAGTACTTC.

CDR3 DNA sequence: TGTGCCAGCAGTTTTCTGGCTAGCGGGGTCAGCAGTGAGCAGTTCTTC. Translation gives CASSFLASGVSSEQFF. The chain carries TRBV27 and TRBJ2-1, with 9 positions matching TRBD2. V was clipped by 3 bases and J by 9 bases; unmatched bases: 12. The CDR3 spans 16 residues. The germline V gene has CDR1 MNHEY and CDR2 SMNVEV (reference sequence).

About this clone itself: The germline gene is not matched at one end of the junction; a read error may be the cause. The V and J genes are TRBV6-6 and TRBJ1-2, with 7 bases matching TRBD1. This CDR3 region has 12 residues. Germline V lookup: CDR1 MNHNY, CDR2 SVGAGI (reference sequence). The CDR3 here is CASSRDSRPGGF. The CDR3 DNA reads TGTGCCAGCAGTAGGGACAGCCGACCCGGGGGCTTC.

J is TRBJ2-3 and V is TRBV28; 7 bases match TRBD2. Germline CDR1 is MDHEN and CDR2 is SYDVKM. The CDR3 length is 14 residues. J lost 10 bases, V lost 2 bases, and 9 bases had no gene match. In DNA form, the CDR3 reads TGTGCCAGCAGTTTAAGCGGGGAATCCGCGCCGCAGTATTTT. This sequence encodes CASSLSGESAPQYF. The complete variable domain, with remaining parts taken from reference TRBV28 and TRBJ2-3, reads DVKVTQSSRYLVKRTGEKVFLECVQDMDHENMFWYRQDPGLGLRLIYFSYDVKMKEKGDIPEGYSVSREKKERFSLILESASTNQTSMYLCASSLSGESAPQYFGPGTRLTVL.

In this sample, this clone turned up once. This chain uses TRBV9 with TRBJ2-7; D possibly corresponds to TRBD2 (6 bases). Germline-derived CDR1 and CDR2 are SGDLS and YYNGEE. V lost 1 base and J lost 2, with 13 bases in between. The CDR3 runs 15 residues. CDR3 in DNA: TGTGCCAGCAGCGTAAGGGGAGGCGGCACCTACGAGCAGTACTTC. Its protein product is CASSVRGGGTYEQYF.

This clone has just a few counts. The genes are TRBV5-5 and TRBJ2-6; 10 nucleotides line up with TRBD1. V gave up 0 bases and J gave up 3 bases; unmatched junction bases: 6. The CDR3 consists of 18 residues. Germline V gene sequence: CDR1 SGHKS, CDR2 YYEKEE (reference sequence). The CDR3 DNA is TGTGCCAGCAGCTTGGTGTGGACAGGGGGTCGTGGGGCCAACGTCCTGACTTTC. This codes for CASSLVWTGGRGANVLTF.